This paragraph covers one T cell receptor (beta chain) sequence. Preparation of the TCRbeta library used unique molecular identifiers. TCRdb re-analysed the PCR reads in MiXCR, keeping a single row per CDR3 protein. The sample lists a few hundred thousand distinct CDR3 sequences, approximately 20% occurring once. The CDR3 contains 16 residues. Germline V CDR1 and CDR2: LNHNV, YYDKDF (reference sequence). V lost 4 bases and J 6 bases, leaving 19 bases between the germline ends. These data come from a study of T-cell reconstitution after alpha-beta-depleted transplantation in children. The sample consisted of PBMCs from the stem cell graft donor, taken from the stem cell graft. V is TRBV15 and J is TRBJ2-1; D ambiguous. The sequence derives from a human donor who donated a stem cell graft to a child with acute lymphoblastic leukemia. The CDR3 loop reads CATSTQIVGPSNEQFF. The CDR3 coding sequence is TGTGCCACCAGCACGCAGATTGTGGGTCCCAGCAATGAGCAGTTCTTC. Drawing the rest from reference TRBV15 and TRBJ2-1, the complete variable domain is DAMVIQNPRYQVTQFGKPVTLSCSQTLNHNVMYWYQQKSSQAPKLLFHYYDKDFNNEADTPDNFQSRRPNTSFCFLDIRSPGLGDTAMYLCATSTQIVGPSNEQFFGPGTRLTVL.